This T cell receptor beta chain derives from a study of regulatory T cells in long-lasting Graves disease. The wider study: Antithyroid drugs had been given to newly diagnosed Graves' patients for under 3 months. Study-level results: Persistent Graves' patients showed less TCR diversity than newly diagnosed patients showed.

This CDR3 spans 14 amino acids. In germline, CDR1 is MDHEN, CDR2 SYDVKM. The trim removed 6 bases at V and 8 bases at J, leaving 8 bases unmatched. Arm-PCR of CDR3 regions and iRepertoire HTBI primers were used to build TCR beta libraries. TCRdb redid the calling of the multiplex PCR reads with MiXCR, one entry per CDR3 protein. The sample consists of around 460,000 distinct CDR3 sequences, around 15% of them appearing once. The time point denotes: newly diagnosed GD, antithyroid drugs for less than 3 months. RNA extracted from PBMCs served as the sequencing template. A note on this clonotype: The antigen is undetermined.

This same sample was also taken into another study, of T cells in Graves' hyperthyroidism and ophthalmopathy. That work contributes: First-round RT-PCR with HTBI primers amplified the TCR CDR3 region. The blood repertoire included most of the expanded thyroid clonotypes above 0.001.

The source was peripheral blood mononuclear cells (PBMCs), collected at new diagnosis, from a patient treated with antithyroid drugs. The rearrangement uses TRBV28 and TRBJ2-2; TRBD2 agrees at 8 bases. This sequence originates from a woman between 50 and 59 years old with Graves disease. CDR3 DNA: TGTGCCAGCAGACCCCCAAGCGGGAGAGGGGAGCTGTTTTTT. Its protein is CASRPPSGRGELFF.